Following are 9 T cell receptor beta chains from one sample sequenced in a study of cytomegalovirus exposure and HLA in healthy donors. The PCR used 60 Vbeta and 13 Jbeta primers. The data were produced by immunoSEQ multiplex PCR, yet TCRdb's version contains in-frame clones alone and is incomplete. Recorded for this sample: 35,000 to 50,000 clones. The sequenced sample was PBMCs. These receptors all come from a male donor in good health and CMV-seronegative.

V is TRBV18 and J is TRBJ2-7; 13 nucleotides agree with TRBD2. Germline V lookup: CDR1 KGHSH, CDR2 LQKENI. The CDR3 is 20 residues long. V shed 3 bases, J shed 0 bases, and the junction held 14 bases outside the gene matches. The CDR3: CASSPPNPGTSGMSSYEQYF. The CDR3 DNA reads TGTGCCAGCTCACCCCCCAACCCCGGGACTAGCGGGATGAGCTCCTACGAGCAGTACTTC.

The chain is built from TRBV4-2 and TRBJ1-4, with unresolved D. Germline V gene lookup returns CDR1 LGHNA and CDR2 YNFKEQ. With 4 bases removed from V and 8 bases from J, the gap between germline ends came to 17 bases. There are 15 residues in the CDR3. The CDR3 loop reads CASSPSERQREKLFF. Here the CDR3 DNA reads TGTGCCAGCAGCCCCTCCGAGCGCCAGCGGGAAAAACTGTTTTTT.

The chain has TRBV29-1 and TRBJ2-2; a possible D gene is TRBD1 (5 bases). The CDR3 totals 14 residues. CDR1 and CDR2 (germline): SQVTM, ANQGSEA. V lost 4 bases, J lost 7 bases, and 16 bases lay in between. The CDR3 DNA sequence: TGCAGCGTTGTGGAAGGGGCAAATGGCGGGGAGCTGTTTTTT. This sequence encodes CSVVEGANGGELFF.

The chain is built from TRBV4-1 and TRBJ2-2; weak D call: TRBD1 (6 bases). Germline CDR1 reads MGHRA; CDR2 reads YSYEKL. The CDR3 totals 16 residues. V dropped 3 bases and J dropped 4 bases, with 15 bases sitting between them. CDR3 sequence: CASSHRPDRSTGELFF. Here the CDR3 DNA reads TGCGCCAGCAGCCATAGACCCGACAGGTCCACCGGGGAGCTGTTTTTT.

The DNA for the CDR3 is TGTGCCAGCACCACTCAGGGCTACGAGCAGTACTTC. It translates to CASTTQGYEQYF. The chain is built from TRBV6-5 and TRBJ2-7, with a tentative D call TRBD1 (5 bases). With 7 bases removed from V and 3 bases from J, the gap between germline ends came to 10 bases. Looked up from germline, CDR1 is MNHEY and CDR2 is SVGAGI. The CDR3 runs to 12 residues.

V is TRBV18 and J is TRBJ2-2; D might be TRBD1 (6 bases). Deletions cut 6 bases from V and 0 bases from J, with 11 bases between. This CDR3 region has 15 residues. From germline, CDR1 is KGHSH and CDR2 LQKENI. Written as DNA, the CDR3 is TGTGCCAGCTCGCCCGGACAGACGAACACCGGGGAGCTGTTTTTT. Translating it yields CASSPGQTNTGELFF. The variable domain in full, completed from reference TRBV18 and TRBJ2-2, reads NAGVMQNPRHLVRRRGQEARLRCSPMKGHSHVYWYRQLPEEGLKFMVYLQKENIIDESGMPKERFSAEFPKEGPSILRIQQVVRGDSAAYFCASSPGQTNTGELFFGEGSRLTVL.

The chain employs TRBV7-9 and TRBJ2-5, with TRBD2 matching 15 bases. The J call may be in error: the DNA end matches TRBJ2-7 better. CDR1 and CDR2 from the germline V gene are SEHNR and FQNEAQ (reference sequence). This CDR3 has 15 residues. CDR3 nucleotide sequence: TGTGCCAGCAGCTTACCGGGACTAGCGGGAGGCGAGCAGTACTTC. This sequence encodes CASSLPGLAGGEQYF.

The rearrangement links TRBV6-6 to TRBJ2-1; 8 nucleotides match TRBD2. Germline trimming cut 0 bases from V and 2 bases from J; bases unmatched to any gene: 3. Germline CDR1 MNHNY, CDR2 SVGAGI (reference sequence). The CDR3 sequence is 16 residues long. The CDR3 coding sequence is TGTGCCAGCAGTTACTCAAGCGGGAGCACCTACAATGAGCAGTTCTTC. Amino acids: CASSYSSGSTYNEQFF.

The chain has TRBV12-5 and TRBJ2-2, with D unresolved. V was shortened by 5 bases and J by 6 bases, with 10 bases between the two germline ends. The CDR3 covers 13 residues. Germline V gives CDR1 LGHNT, CDR2 FRNRAP. The CDR3 sequence is CASGQDMSGELFF. The CDR3 DNA is TGTGCTAGTGGTCAAGACATGTCCGGGGAGCTGTTTTTT.